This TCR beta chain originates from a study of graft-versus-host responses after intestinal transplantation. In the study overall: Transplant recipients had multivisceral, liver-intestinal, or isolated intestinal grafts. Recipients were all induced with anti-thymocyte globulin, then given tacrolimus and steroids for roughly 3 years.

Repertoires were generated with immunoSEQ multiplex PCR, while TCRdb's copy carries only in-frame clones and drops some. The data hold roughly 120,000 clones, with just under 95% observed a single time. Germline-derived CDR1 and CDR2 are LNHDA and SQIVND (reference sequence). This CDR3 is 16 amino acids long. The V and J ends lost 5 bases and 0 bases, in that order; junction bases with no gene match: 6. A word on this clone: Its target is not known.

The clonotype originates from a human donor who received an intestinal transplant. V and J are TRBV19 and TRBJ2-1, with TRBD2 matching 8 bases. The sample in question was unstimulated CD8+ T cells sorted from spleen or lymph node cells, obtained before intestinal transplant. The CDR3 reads CASSPLSGSSYNEQFF. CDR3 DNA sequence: TGTGCCAGTAGTCCTCTAAGCGGGAGCTCCTACAATGAGCAGTTCTTC. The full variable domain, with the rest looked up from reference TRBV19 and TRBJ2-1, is DGGITQSPKYLFRKEGQNVTLSCEQNLNHDAMYWYRQDPGQGLRLIYYSQIVNDFQKGDIAEGYSVSREKKESFPLTVTSAQKNPTAFYLCASSPLSGSSYNEQFFGPGTRLTVL.